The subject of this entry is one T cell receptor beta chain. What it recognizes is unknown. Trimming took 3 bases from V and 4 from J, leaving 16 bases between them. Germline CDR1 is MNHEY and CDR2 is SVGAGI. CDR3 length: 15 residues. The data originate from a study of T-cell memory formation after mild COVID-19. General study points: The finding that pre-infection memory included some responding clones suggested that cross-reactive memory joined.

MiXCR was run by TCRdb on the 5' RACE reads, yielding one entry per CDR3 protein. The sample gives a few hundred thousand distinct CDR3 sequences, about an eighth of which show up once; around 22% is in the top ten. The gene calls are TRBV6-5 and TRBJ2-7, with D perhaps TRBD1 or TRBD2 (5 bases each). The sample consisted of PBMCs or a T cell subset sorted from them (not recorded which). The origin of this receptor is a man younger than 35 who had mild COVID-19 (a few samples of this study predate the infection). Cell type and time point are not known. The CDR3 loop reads CASSYTFGALYEQYF. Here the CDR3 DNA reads TGTGCCAGCAGTTATACGTTCGGGGCTCTATACGAGCAGTACTTC.